This T cell receptor (beta chain) was captured in a study of identical twins. One entry per CDR3 protein results from TCRdb running MiXCR on the 5' RACE reads. Altogether hundreds of thousands of distinct CDR3 sequences are present, 12% being singletons, with the ten largest covering 1.5% to 2%. Study results and limitations: Excess sharing between twins was weaker in beta out-of-frame sequences. For zero-insertion analyses, partial confounding could come from invariant MAIT and iNKT cells.

This clonotype showed up just a few times. Its antigen is unknown. The germline V gene encodes CDR1 ENHRY and CDR2 SYGVKD. The CDR3 spans 19 residues. The V and J ends lost 3 bases and 0 bases respectively, with 21 bases between them. These data also formed part of another study, on yellow fever vaccine responses in identical twins.

Sample: PBMCs. V usage is TRBV10-3 and J usage is TRBJ2-1; TRBD2 is a possible D gene (6 bases). This clonotype was sampled from a woman under 30 in good health. The CDR3 DNA reads as TGTGCCATCAGTGACCAGAGATATGGCGGGGAGAGCTCCTACAATGAGCAGTTCTTC. This codes for CAISDQRYGGESSYNEQFF.